Below, 5 T cell receptor beta chains from the same sample are listed, as sequenced in a study of beta chain features in type 1 diabetes. Reverse transcribing all isolated RNA meant expressed TCRB transcripts were sequenced. Profiled with immunoSEQ multiplex PCR; TCRdb holds only in-frame clones, not every one. This sample has 300,000 to 350,000 clones, with around 15% found just once. Sequenced: central memory CD4+ T cells from blood. The receptors come from a man younger than 45 in good health.

There are a few counts of this clone. J is TRBJ1-2 and V is TRBV9, with TRBD1 identical over 8 bases. The CDR3 covers 14 residues. Per germline, CDR1 SGDLS and CDR2 YYNGEE. Losses at the gene ends were 0 bases for V and 10 bases for J; bases not matched to a gene: 8. Here the CDR3 reads CASSVAPSDRAYTF. The CDR3 coding sequence is TGTGCCAGCAGCGTAGCCCCATCGGACAGGGCCTACACCTTC.

The chain recombines TRBV27 with TRBJ2-3; unclear D gene. Germline values: CDR1 MNHEY, CDR2 SMNVEV (reference sequence). With 4 bases removed from V and 8 bases from J, the gap between germline ends came to 7 bases. The CDR3 extends over 11 amino acids. CDR3 sequence: CASSSAGTQYF. CDR3 nucleotide sequence: TGTGCCAGCAGTTCCGCCGGTACGCAGTATTTT.

The genes are TRBV7-2 and TRBJ2-7; 10 nucleotides line up with TRBD2. This CDR3 spans 15 amino acids. The germline CDR1 and CDR2 sequences are SGHTA and FQGNSA. With V trimmed by 5 bases and J by 2 bases, 6 bases remained unmatched. The CDR3 here is CASSASSGGTYEQYF. The DNA for the CDR3 is TGTGCCAGCAGCGCATCTAGCGGGGGAACCTACGAGCAGTACTTC.

The rearrangement uses TRBV7-9 and TRBJ2-5; 12 bases line up with TRBD2. The CDR3 extends over 17 amino acids. Germline lookup yields CDR1 SEHNR and CDR2 FQNEAQ (reference sequence). The V gene end was trimmed by 2 bases and the J gene end by 4 bases; junction bases not matched to a gene: 8. CDR3 sequence (DNA): TGTGCCAGCAGCTTACCTAGCGGGAGGGATTCAGGAGAGACCCAGTACTTC. Its translation is CASSLPSGRDSGETQYF. Variable domain in full (rest from reference TRBV7-9 and TRBJ2-5): DTGVSQNPRHKITKRGQNVTFRCDPISEHNRLYWYRQTLGQGPEFLTYFQNEAQLEKSRLLSDRFSAERPKGSFSTLEIQRTEQGDSAMYLCASSLPSGRDSGETQYFGPGTRLLVL.

Only a few counts were recorded for this clone. This sequence joins TRBV10-1 and TRBJ2-6, with unresolved D. Germline V CDR1 and CDR2: WNHNN, SYGVQD (reference sequence). This CDR3 region has 15 residues. Trimming removed 6 bases from V and 2 bases from J, with 11 bases in between. The CDR3 loop is CASRPGRTGANVLTF. DNA of the CDR3: TGCGCCAGCAGACCTGGACGGACTGGGGCCAACGTCCTGACTTTC.